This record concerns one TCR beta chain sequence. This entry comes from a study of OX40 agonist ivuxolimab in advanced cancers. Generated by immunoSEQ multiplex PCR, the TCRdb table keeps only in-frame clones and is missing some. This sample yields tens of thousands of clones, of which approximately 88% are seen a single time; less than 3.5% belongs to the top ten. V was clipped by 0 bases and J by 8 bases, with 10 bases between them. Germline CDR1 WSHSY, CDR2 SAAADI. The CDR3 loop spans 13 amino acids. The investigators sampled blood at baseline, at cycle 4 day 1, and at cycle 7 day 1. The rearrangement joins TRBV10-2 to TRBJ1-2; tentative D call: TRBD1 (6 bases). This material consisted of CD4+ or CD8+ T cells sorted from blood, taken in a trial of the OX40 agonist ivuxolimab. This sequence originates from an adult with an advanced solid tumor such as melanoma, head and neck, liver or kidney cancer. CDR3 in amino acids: CASSESRGHGYTF. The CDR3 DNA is TGCGCCAGCAGTGAGTCACGGGGGCACGGCTACACCTTC.